This TCR beta chain was captured in a study of CD8+ T cells in alopecia areata. On the study more broadly: Patients in the treated group were given tofacitinib by mouth, 5 to 10 mg twice a day.

Reverse transcription of extracted RNA yielded cDNA, which provided the sequencing template. The protocol was immunoSEQ multiplex PCR, while the TCRdb copy is restricted to in-frame clones and leaves out a portion. The data contain 200,000 to 250,000 clones, more than 45% of them singletons. Trimming removed 3 bases at V and 3 bases at J, with 17 bases between. This CDR3 is 16 amino acids long. The germline V gene has CDR1 ENHRY and CDR2 SYGVKD. The rearrangement uses TRBV10-3 and TRBJ1-1; D might be TRBD1 (5 bases). This receptor was identified in a human donor with alopecia areata. The sample in question was CD4+ T cells sorted from blood, obtained at week 0. CDR3: CAISDPGRGRDTEAFF. CDR3 nucleotides: TGTGCCATCAGTGACCCAGGGCGGGGCAGGGACACTGAAGCTTTCTTT.